The rows below give T cell receptor beta chains drawn from one sample of a study of blood T cell repertoires in COVID-19. The data were produced by immunoSEQ multiplex PCR, yet TCRdb's version contains in-frame clones alone and is incomplete. The data contain around 400,000 clones, 70% to 90% of them singletons. Sequencing was done on a sample of peripheral blood. Receptors were obtained from a middle-aged man with acute or convalescent COVID-19. Each CDR3 is given with its conserved first and last residue. The D gene is left open where the match is weak. A row's size may be missing; if present it is once, few, many or a size class.

V gene: TRBV28
clone size: -
J gene: TRBJ1-6
D gene: -
CDR3 DNA: TGTGCGTCCCTTCCGGGATCCCCTAGCTCCTATAATTCACCCCTCCACTTT
CDR3 protein: CASLPGSPSSYNSPLHF

V gene: TRBV5-1
clone size: -
J gene: TRBJ2-7
D gene: TRBD2
CDR3 DNA: TGCGCCAGCAGCCTAGCGGGAGTCCCCCTCGAGCAGTACTTC
CDR3 protein: CASSLAGVPLEQYF

V gene: TRBV5-5
clone size: -
J gene: TRBJ2-2
D gene: -
CDR3 DNA: TGTGCCAGCAGCCAGGAGGGTAGCGGAGGTTATTTCACCGGGGAGCTGTTTTTT
CDR3 protein: CASSQEGSGGYFTGELFF

V gene: TRBV3-1/TRBV3-2
clone size: -
J gene: TRBJ1-2
D gene: -
CDR3 DNA: TGTGCCATCCGACAGTCTAACTATGGCTACACCTTC
CDR3 protein: CAIRQSNYGYTF

V gene: TRBV5-1
clone size: -
J gene: TRBJ2-5
D gene: -
CDR3 DNA: TGCGCCAGCAGCTTGGGAGGGAAGGAGACCCAGTACTTC
CDR3 protein: CASSLGGKETQYF

V gene: TRBV5-1
clone size: once
J gene: TRBJ1-5
D gene: -
CDR3 DNA: TGCGCCAGCAGCGAGGACATCGGCAATCAGCCCCAGCATTTT
CDR3 protein: CASSEDIGNQPQHF

V gene: TRBV9
clone size: -
J gene: TRBJ1-1
D gene: -
CDR3 DNA: TGTGCCAGCAGCGAAGGGACATTGACTGAAGCTTTCTTT
CDR3 protein: CASSEGTLTEAFF

V gene: TRBV6-5
clone size: once
J gene: TRBJ1-1
D gene: TRBD1
CDR3 DNA: TGTGCCAGCAGTCGACAGGGGCTGACTGAAGCTTTCTTT
CDR3 protein: CASSRQGLTEAFF

V gene: TRBV5-3
clone size: -
J gene: TRBJ1-3
D gene: -
CDR3 DNA: TGTGCCAGAAGCTTGGGACAGACGACCGTCCGTCTCTCTGGAAACACCATATATTTT
CDR3 protein: CARSLGQTTVRLSGNTIYF

V gene: TRBV19
clone size: -
J gene: TRBJ2-4
D gene: -
CDR3 DNA: TGTGCCAGTAGTATACGAGGTCGAGGGGCCAAAAACATTCAGTACTTC
CDR3 protein: CASSIRGRGAKNIQYF

V gene: TRBV6-5
clone size: -
J gene: TRBJ1-5
D gene: -
CDR3 DNA: TGTGCCGGAACTACAGGGACCGATCAGCCCCAACATTTT
CDR3 protein: CAGTTGTDQPQHF

V gene: TRBV28
clone size: -
J gene: TRBJ1-1
D gene: -
CDR3 DNA: TGTGCCAGCAGTTTTTATCGGGGGTCGGAAGCTTTCTTT
CDR3 protein: CASSFYRGSEAFF

V gene: TRBV2
clone size: few
J gene: TRBJ1-1
D gene: -
CDR3 DNA: TGTGCCAGCAGTTTCGGGGGGAGGGCTTTCTTT
CDR3 protein: CASSFGGRAFF